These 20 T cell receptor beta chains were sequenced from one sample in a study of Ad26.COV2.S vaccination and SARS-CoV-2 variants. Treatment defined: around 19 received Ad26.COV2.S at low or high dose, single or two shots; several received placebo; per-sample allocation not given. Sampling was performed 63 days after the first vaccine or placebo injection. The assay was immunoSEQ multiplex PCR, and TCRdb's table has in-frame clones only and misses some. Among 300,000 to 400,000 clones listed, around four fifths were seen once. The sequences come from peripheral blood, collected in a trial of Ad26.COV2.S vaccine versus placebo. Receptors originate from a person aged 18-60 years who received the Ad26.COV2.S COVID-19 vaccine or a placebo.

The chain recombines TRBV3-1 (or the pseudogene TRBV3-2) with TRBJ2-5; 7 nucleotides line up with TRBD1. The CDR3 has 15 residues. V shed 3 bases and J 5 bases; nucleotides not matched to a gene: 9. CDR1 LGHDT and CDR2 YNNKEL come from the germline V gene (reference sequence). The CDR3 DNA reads TGTGCCAGCAGCCATGTGACAGGGATAGGGGAGACCCAGTACTTC. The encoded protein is CASSHVTGIGETQYF.

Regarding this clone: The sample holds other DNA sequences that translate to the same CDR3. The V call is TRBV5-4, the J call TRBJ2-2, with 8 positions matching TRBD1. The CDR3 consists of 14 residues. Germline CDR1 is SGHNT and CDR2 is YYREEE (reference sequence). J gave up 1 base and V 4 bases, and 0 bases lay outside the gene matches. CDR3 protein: CASSGTGNTGELFF. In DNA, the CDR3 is TGTGCCAGCAGCGGGACAGGGAACACCGGGGAGCTGTTTTTT.

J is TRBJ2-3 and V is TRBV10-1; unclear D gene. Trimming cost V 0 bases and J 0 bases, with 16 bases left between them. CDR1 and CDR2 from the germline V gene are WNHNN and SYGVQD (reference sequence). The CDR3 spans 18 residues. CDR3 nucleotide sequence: TGCGCCAGCAGTGAGTCGCCCCGCAGCAGCCCGAGCACAGATACGCAGTATTTT. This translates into CASSESPRSSPSTDTQYF.

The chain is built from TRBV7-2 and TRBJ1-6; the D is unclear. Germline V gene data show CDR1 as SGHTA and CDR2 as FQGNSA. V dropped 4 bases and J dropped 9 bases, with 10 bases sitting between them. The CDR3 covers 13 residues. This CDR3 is CASSSRRRSPLHF. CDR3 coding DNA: TGTGCCAGCAGCTCACGCCGGCGTTCACCCCTCCACTTT.

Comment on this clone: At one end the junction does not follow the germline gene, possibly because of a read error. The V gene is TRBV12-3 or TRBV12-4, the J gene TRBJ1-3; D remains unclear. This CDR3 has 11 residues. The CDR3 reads CASSFGSVGIF. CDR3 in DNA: TGTGCCAGCAGTTTTGGCTCCGTCGGGATTTTT.

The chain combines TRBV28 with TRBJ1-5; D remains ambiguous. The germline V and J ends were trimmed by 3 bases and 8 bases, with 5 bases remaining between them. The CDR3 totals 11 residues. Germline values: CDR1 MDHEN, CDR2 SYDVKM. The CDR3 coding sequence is TGTGCCAGCAGTTTCGGCAAGCCCCAGCATTTT. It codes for CASSFGKPQHF. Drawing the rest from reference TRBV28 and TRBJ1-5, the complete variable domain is DVKVTQSSRYLVKRTGEKVFLECVQDMDHENMFWYRQDPGLGLRLIYFSYDVKMKEKGDIPEGYSVSREKKERFSLILESASTNQTSMYLCASSFGKPQHFGDGTRLSIL.

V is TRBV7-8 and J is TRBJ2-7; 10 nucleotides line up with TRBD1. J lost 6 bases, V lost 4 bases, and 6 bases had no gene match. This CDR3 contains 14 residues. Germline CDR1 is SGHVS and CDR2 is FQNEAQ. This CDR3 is CASSSWDRGIEQYF. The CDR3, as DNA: TGTGCCAGCAGCTCATGGGACAGGGGAATCGAGCAGTACTTC.

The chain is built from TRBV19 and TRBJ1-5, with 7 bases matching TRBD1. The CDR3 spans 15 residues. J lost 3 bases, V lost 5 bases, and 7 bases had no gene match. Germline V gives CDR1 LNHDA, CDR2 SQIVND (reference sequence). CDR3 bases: TGTGCCAGTAGTGCCTACAGGGGAAACAATCAGCCCCAGCATTTT. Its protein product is CASSAYRGNNQPQHF.

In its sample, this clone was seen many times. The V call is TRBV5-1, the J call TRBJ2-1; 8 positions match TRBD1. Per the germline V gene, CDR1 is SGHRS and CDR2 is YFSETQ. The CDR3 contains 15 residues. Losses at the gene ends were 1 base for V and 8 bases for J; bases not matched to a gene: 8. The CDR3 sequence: CASSLLQGAKDEQFF. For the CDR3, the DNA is TGCGCCAGCAGCTTGTTGCAGGGGGCTAAGGATGAGCAGTTCTTC.

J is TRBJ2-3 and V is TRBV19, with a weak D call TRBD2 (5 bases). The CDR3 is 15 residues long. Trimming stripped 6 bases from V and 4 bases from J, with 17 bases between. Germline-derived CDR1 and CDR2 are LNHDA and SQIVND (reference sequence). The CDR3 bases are TGTGCCAGTAGCGCCCGGGGTACGTTCCCAGATACGCAGTATTTT. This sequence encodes CASSARGTFPDTQYF.

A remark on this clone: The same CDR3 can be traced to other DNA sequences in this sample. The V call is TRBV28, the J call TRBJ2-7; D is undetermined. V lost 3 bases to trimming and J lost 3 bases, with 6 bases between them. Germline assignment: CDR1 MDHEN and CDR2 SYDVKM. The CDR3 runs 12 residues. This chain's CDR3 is CASSFQNYEQYF. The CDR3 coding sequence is TGTGCCAGCAGTTTCCAAAACTACGAGCAGTACTTC.

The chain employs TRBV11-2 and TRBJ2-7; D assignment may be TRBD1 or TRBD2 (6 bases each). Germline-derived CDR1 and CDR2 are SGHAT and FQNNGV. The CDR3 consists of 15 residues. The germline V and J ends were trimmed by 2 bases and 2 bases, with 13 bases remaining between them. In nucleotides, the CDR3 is TGTGCCAGCAGCTTATACGGGGGCCCCACCTACGAGCAGTACTTC. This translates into CASSLYGGPTYEQYF.

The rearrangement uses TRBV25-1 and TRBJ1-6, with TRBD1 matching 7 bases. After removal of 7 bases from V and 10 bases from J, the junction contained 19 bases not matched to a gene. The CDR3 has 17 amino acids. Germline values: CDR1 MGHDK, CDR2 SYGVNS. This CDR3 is CASTMGDVWQGGSPLHF. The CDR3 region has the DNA TGTGCCAGCACCATGGGAGATGTGTGGCAGGGGGGATCACCCCTCCACTTT.

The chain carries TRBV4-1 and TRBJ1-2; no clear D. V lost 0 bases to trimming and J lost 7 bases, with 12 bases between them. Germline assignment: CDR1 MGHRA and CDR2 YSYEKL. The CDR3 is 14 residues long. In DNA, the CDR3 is TGCGCCAGCAGCCAAGATAGGACCCGTGTTGGCTACACCTTC. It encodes CASSQDRTRVGYTF.

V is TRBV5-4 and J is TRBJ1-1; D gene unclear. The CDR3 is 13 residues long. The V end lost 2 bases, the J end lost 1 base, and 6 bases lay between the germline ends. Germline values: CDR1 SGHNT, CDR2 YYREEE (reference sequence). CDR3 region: CASSFRQNTEAFF. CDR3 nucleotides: TGTGCCAGCAGCTTTCGACAGAACACTGAAGCTTTCTTT. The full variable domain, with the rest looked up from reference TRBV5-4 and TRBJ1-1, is ETGVTQSPTHLIKTRGQQVTLRCSSQSGHNTVSWYQQALGQGPQFIFQYYREEENGRGNFPPRFSGLQFPNYSSELNVNALELDDSALYLCASSFRQNTEAFFGQGTRLTVV.

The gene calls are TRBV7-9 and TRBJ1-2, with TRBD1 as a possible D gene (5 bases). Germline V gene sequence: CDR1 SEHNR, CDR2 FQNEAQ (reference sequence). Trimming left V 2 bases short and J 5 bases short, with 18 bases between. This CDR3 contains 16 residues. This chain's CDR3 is CASSLPTGLKGYGYTF. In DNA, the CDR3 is TGTGCCAGCAGCTTACCTACGGGACTTAAGGGTTATGGCTACACCTTC.

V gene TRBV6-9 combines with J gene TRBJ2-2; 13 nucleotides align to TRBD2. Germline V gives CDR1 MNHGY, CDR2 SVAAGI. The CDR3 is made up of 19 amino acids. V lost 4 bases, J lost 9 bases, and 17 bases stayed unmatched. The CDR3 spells CASSFGGLAGLFLGRELFF. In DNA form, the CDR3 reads TGTGCCAGCAGTTTTGGGGGACTAGCGGGATTGTTCCTGGGTAGGGAGCTGTTTTTT.

This CDR3 reads CASSFVNTEAFF. CDR3 bases: TGTGCCAGCAGTTTCGTAAACACTGAAGCTTTCTTT. V and J are TRBV3-1 (or the pseudogene TRBV3-2) and TRBJ1-1; D gene unclear. Germline V lookup: CDR1 LGHDT, CDR2 YNNKEL (reference sequence). Trimming took 6 bases from V and 2 from J, leaving 7 bases between them. This CDR3 is built from 12 residues.

The CDR3 nucleotides are TGTGCCAGCAGCGTGCAACGGGCCCTAAATCAGCCCCAGCATTTT. This translates into CASSVQRALNQPQHF. The chain has TRBV2 and TRBJ1-5; D remains unclear. The germline CDR1 and CDR2 sequences are SNHLY and FYNNEI. This CDR3 is 15 amino acids long. Trimming left V 6 bases short and J 4 bases short, with 16 bases between.

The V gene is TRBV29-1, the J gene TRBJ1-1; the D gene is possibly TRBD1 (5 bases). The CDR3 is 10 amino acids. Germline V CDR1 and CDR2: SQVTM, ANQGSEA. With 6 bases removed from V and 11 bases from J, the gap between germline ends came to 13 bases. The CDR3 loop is CSVAGTRAFF. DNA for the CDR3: TGCAGCGTCGCCGGGACTAGGGCTTTCTTT.